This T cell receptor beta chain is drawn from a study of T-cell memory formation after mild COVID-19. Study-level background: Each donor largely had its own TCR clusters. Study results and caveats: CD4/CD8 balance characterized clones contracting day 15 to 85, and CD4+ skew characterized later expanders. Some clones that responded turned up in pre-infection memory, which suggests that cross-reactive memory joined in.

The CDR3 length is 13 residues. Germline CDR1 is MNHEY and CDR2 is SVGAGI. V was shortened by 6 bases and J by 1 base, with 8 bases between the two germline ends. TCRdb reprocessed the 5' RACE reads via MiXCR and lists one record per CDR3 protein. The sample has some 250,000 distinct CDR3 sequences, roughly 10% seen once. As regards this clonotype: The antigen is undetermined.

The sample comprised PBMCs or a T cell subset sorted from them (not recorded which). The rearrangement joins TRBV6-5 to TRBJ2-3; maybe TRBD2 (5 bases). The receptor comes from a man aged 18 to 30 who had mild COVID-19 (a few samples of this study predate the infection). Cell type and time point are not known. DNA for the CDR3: TGTGCCAGCAGAGAGAGGGGCACAGATACGCAGTATTTT. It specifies CASRERGTDTQYF.